The clone carrying this T cell receptor (beta chain) was detected a few times. TCR beta cDNA came from about 500 ng total RNA, primed with a constant-region primer. Modified slightly, ARM-PCR produced TCR beta libraries over three nested multiplex PCR rounds. PCR rounds one and two used TRBV1-TRBV30 forward primers with a C-beta reverse primer for roughly 10 cycles each. TCRdb reanalysed the multiplex PCR reads using MiXCR and keeps one entry per CDR3 protein. The sample lists about 310,000 distinct CDR3 sequences; 65% were seen once. The data stem from a study of tumor-infiltrating lymphocytes in primary liver carcinoma. Turning to the study itself: The study reported T1-T3 N0M0 tumors spanning 4.2 to 10 cm.

Both blood RNA, taken from unsorted whole blood, and germline DNA were extracted. With 3 bases removed from V and 8 bases from J, the gap between germline ends came to 7 bases. In germline, CDR1 is SEHNR, CDR2 FQNEAQ (reference sequence). This CDR3 is built from 12 residues. The chain combines TRBV7-9 with TRBJ1-4; D unresolved. Sequences were obtained from peripheral blood. The receptor comes from a man between 35 and 55 years old with primary liver carcinoma and hepatitis B virus infection. Here the CDR3 DNA reads TGTGCCAGCAGCTTGACGGGGGAAAAACTGTTTTTT. This codes for CASSLTGEKLFF.